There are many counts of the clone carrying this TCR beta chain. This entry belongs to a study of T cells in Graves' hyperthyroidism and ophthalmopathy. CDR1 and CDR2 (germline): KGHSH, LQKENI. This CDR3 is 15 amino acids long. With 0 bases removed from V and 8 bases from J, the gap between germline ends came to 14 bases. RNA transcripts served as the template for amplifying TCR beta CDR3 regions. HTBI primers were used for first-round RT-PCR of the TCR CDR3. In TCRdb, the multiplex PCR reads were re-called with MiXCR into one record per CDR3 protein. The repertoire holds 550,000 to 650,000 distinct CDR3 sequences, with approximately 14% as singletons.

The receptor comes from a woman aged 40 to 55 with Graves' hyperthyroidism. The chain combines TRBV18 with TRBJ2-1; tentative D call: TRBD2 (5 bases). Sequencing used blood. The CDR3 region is CASSPPTGSGHEQFF. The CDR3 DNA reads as TGTGCCAGCTCACCACCTACGGGATCGGGCCATGAGCAGTTCTTC.